The rows below give T cell receptor beta chains drawn from one sample of a study of naive and memory T cell subsets. Each CDR3 protein is one row after TCRdb ran MiXCR on the UMI-ligation and nested PCR reads. The data contain roughly 100,000 distinct CDR3 sequences, roughly 14% of them singletons. Sequences were obtained from naive CD8+ T cells from blood. These receptor sequences come from a human donor in good health. The CDR3 runs from the conserved cysteine through the conserved F or W. Only some rows state a clone size, as once, few, many or a class for expanded clones.

abundance: .
v_gene: TRBV5-1
j_gene: TRBJ2-6
CDR3aa: CASRRDNSGANVLTF

abundance: few
v_gene: TRBV7-3
j_gene: TRBJ2-7
CDR3aa: CASSLSRTGEEQYF

abundance: few
v_gene: TRBV10-3
j_gene: TRBJ2-1
CDR3aa: CAISESIGEQFF

abundance: many
v_gene: TRBV19
j_gene: TRBJ2-7
CDR3aa: CASSIGTGPSYEQYF

abundance: .
v_gene: TRBV14
j_gene: TRBJ2-7
CDR3aa: CASSRGTGTGGQYF

abundance: .
v_gene: TRBV29-1
j_gene: TRBJ2-1
CDR3aa: CSVVGGIISYNEQFF

abundance: few
v_gene: TRBV29-1
j_gene: TRBJ1-5
CDR3aa: CSVATGSNQPQHF

abundance: few
v_gene: TRBV19
j_gene: TRBJ1-4
CDR3aa: CASSFYSATNEKLFF

abundance: few
v_gene: TRBV9
j_gene: TRBJ2-7
CDR3aa: CASSPGLAFEQYF

abundance: .
v_gene: TRBV5-1
j_gene: TRBJ2-2
CDR3aa: CASSLLAGDGTGELFF

abundance: few
v_gene: TRBV7-8
j_gene: TRBJ2-7
CDR3aa: CASSFQGGTGLYEQYF

abundance: .
v_gene: TRBV10-3
j_gene: TRBJ2-7
CDR3aa: CAIKGGTGYEQYF

abundance: many
v_gene: TRBV12-3/TRBV12-4
j_gene: TRBJ2-1
CDR3aa: CASSWTVNEQFF

abundance: few
v_gene: TRBV28
j_gene: TRBJ2-7
CDR3aa: CASSPRTSLTYEQYF

abundance: few
v_gene: TRBV7-9
j_gene: TRBJ1-4
CDR3aa: CASSSTYRGEPTNEKLFF

abundance: .
v_gene: TRBV6-2/TRBV6-3
j_gene: TRBJ2-1
CDR3aa: CASSYGRLLYNEQFF

abundance: many
v_gene: TRBV29-1
j_gene: TRBJ1-1
CDR3aa: CSVDNVGLNTEAFF

abundance: .
v_gene: TRBV15
j_gene: TRBJ2-5
CDR3aa: CATSRGGGVQETQYF

abundance: .
v_gene: TRBV14
j_gene: TRBJ2-7
CDR3aa: CASSALAYEQYF

abundance: many
v_gene: TRBV20-1
j_gene: TRBJ2-3
CDR3aa: CSARGKRTSKAFGTDTQYF

abundance: few
v_gene: TRBV25-1
j_gene: TRBJ2-3
CDR3aa: CASSSSGREVDTQYF

abundance: few
v_gene: TRBV27
j_gene: TRBJ2-3
CDR3aa: CASTPLTSALSTDTQYF

abundance: few
v_gene: TRBV4-3
j_gene: TRBJ2-5
CDR3aa: CASSQGLAGAQETQYF

abundance: many
v_gene: TRBV27
j_gene: TRBJ2-1
CDR3aa: CASSLSHPTRVALYNEQFF

abundance: .
v_gene: TRBV20-1
j_gene: TRBJ2-7
CDR3aa: CSARGQGAGEQYF

abundance: .
v_gene: TRBV6-4
j_gene: TRBJ2-7
CDR3aa: CASRRTAQQYF

abundance: .
v_gene: TRBV27
j_gene: TRBJ1-2
CDR3aa: CASSFDGNVYGYTF

abundance: .
v_gene: TRBV4-3
j_gene: TRBJ1-2
CDR3aa: CASRQERDREANYGYTF

abundance: few
v_gene: TRBV20-1
j_gene: TRBJ2-3
CDR3aa: CSADLLAASTDTQYF

abundance: .
v_gene: TRBV7-8
j_gene: TRBJ2-2
CDR3aa: CASSLAGTNTGELFF

abundance: .
v_gene: TRBV20-1
j_gene: TRBJ1-6
CDR3aa: CSAREPDRGPRSPLHF

abundance: .
v_gene: TRBV28
j_gene: TRBJ2-7
CDR3aa: CASTQGGRNYEQYF